This T cell receptor beta chain was found in a study of OX40 agonist ivuxolimab in advanced cancers. Study results and caveats: Some nonresponders additionally presented with little normalized T-cell clonal expansion. Among T cells, CD8+ cells averaged more expanded clones than CD4+ cells.

The protocol was immunoSEQ multiplex PCR, while the TCRdb copy is restricted to in-frame clones and leaves out a portion. Altogether around 61,000 clones are present, approximately 82% being singletons, with the ten largest covering less than 0.6%. Germline CDR1 SQVTM, CDR2 ANQGSEA. V was clipped by 4 bases and J by 3 bases; unmatched bases: 9. The CDR3 covers 15 residues. With regard to this clone: The antigen remains undetermined.

The source material was CD4+ or CD8+ T cells sorted from blood, sampled in a trial of the OX40 agonist ivuxolimab. The V gene is TRBV29-1, the J gene TRBJ2-7, with 10 nucleotides matching TRBD2. The receptor comes from an adult with an advanced solid tumor such as melanoma, head and neck, liver or kidney cancer. CDR3: CSVVAGGGGVYEQYF. The CDR3 region has the DNA TGCAGCGTTGTAGCGGGAGGCGGGGGGGTCTACGAGCAGTACTTC.